These 20 T cell receptor beta chains were all obtained from the same sample, sequenced in a study of T cells in Graves' hyperthyroidism and ophthalmopathy. The investigators amplified TCR beta CDR3 regions from RNA transcripts. The HTBI primer set served for first-round RT-PCR of the TCR CDR3. Each CDR3 protein gets one entry after TCRdb re-called the multiplex PCR reads with MiXCR. The sample holds a few hundred thousand distinct CDR3 sequences, approximately 14% seen once. The sequenced material came from blood. The receptors come from a woman in her twenties or thirties with Graves' ophthalmopathy.

The V and J genes are TRBV6-1 and TRBJ2-1; the D gene is possibly TRBD2 (7 bases). The germline V gene has CDR1 MNHNS and CDR2 SASEGT. The CDR3 is 15 residues long. Deletions cut 5 bases from V and 4 bases from J, with 15 bases between. CDR3 protein: CASSSGGARYNEQFF. The CDR3 DNA reads TGTGCCAGCAGTAGTGGGGGGGCTAGGTACAATGAGCAGTTCTTC.

This clonotype was observed a few times. The chain employs TRBV9 and TRBJ1-3; TRBD1 matches at 7 bases. This CDR3 contains 16 residues. Germline V CDR1 and CDR2: SGDLS, YYNGEE. V gave up 2 bases and J gave up 0 bases; unmatched junction bases: 5. The CDR3, as DNA: TGTGCCAGCAGCGTGGCAGGGGGGATCTCTGGAAACACCATATATTTT. Encoded protein: CASSVAGGISGNTIYF.

V and J are TRBV6-2 or TRBV6-3 and TRBJ2-3; 11 nucleotides align to TRBD1. Germline CDR1 and CDR2: MNHEY and SVGEGT. The CDR3 contains 16 residues. V was pared by 2 bases and J by 6 bases, with 7 bases of the junction left unmatched. CDR3 residues: CASSYGQGAVSDTQYF. In DNA, the CDR3 is TGTGCCAGCAGTTACGGACAGGGGGCGGTGAGCGATACGCAGTATTTT.

The V gene is TRBV28, the J gene TRBJ2-5, with D unclear. V was trimmed by 3 bases and J by 3 bases, leaving 14 bases between them. The length of the CDR3 is 15 residues. Germline CDR1 MDHEN, CDR2 SYDVKM. CDR3 sequence reads: CASSFVRPQEETQYF. Here the CDR3 DNA reads TGTGCCAGCAGTTTTGTCCGACCCCAAGAAGAGACCCAGTACTTC.

This clonotype was seen at least ten times. J is TRBJ2-7 and V is TRBV30; the D call may be TRBD1 or TRBD2 (6 bases each). The V end lost 2 bases, the J end lost 4 bases, and 15 bases lay between the germline ends. The CDR3 extends over 14 amino acids. From germline, CDR1 is GTSNPN and CDR2 SVGIG (reference sequence). The CDR3 coding sequence is TGTGCCTGGAGTCGTAACTCGGGGGCGTACGAGCAGTACTTC. This encodes CAWSRNSGAYEQYF.

This clonotype has just a few counts. The chain uses TRBV10-3 and TRBJ1-5; D is possibly TRBD1 (5 bases). V was pared by 6 bases and J by 1 base, with 19 bases between. This CDR3 region has 17 residues. Germline values: CDR1 ENHRY, CDR2 SYGVKD. This CDR3 reads CAISPGGGAGSNQPQHF. The DNA for the CDR3 is TGTGCCATCAGCCCGGGTGGGGGAGCCGGGAGCAATCAGCCCCAGCATTTT.

In this sample, this clonotype turned up a few times. The chain joins TRBV6-2 or TRBV6-3 to TRBJ1-2; perhaps TRBD1 as D (5 bases). This CDR3 contains 13 residues. Per the germline V gene, CDR1 is MNHEY and CDR2 is SVGEGT. The germline V and J ends were trimmed by 5 bases and 4 bases, with 11 bases remaining between them. The CDR3 sequence: CASSQQGPYGYTF. CDR3 in DNA: TGTGCCAGCAGTCAGCAGGGCCCCTATGGCTACACCTTC.

This clonotype was observed many times. The chain recombines TRBV12-3 or TRBV12-4 with TRBJ1-2; 8 bases fit TRBD1. V trimming: 4 bases; J trimming: 5 bases; junction bases outside the gene matches: 15. CDR3 length: 17 residues. The CDR3 DNA is TGTGCCAGCAGTTCCAACTCCGGACAGGGCAAAGGTTATGGCTACACCTTC. This encodes CASSSNSGQGKGYGYTF.

The chain couples TRBV19 to TRBJ2-2; D remains ambiguous. The CDR3 totals 17 residues. The germline V and J ends were trimmed by 3 bases and 0 bases, with 14 bases remaining between them. The V gene's germline CDR1 is LNHDA and CDR2 SQIVND (reference sequence). In DNA form, the CDR3 reads TGTGCCAGTAGTATTAACGGCTTATCGGCGAACACCGGGGAGCTGTTTTTT. It yields the protein CASSINGLSANTGELFF.

This clonotype was counted a few times. V gene TRBV6-5 combines with J gene TRBJ2-3; D is perhaps TRBD1 (6 bases). CDR3 length: 18 residues. CDR1 MNHEY and CDR2 SVGAGI come from the germline V gene. Trimming took off 0 bases at V and 1 base at J, with 17 bases between the two ends. The CDR3 DNA reads as TGTGCCAGCAGTTACTCGAGAGTTTGGGGGCAAGGCACAGATACGCAGTATTTT. Translated: CASSYSRVWGQGTDTQYF.

A few counts support this clonotype. This chain joins TRBV19 and TRBJ2-5; D is possibly TRBD1 or TRBD2 (5 bases each). The CDR3 contains 13 residues. Germline-derived CDR1 and CDR2 are LNHDA and SQIVND (reference sequence). V shed 7 bases and J shed 5 bases, with 14 bases lying between them. This CDR3 is CASNTGWRETQYF. In DNA form, the CDR3 reads TGTGCCAGTAATACAGGTTGGAGGGAGACCCAGTACTTC.

This clonotype was counted a few times. This chain links TRBV7-8 with TRBJ1-1; perhaps TRBD1 as D (6 bases). Between the trimmed V and J ends, which lost 5 bases and 6 bases, there was a span of 16 bases. This CDR3 has 14 amino acids. CDR1 is SGHVS and CDR2 is FQNEAQ in the germline V gene. CDR3 DNA sequence: TGTGCCAGCAGCCGAACTACAGGGTCCTCTGAAGCTTTCTTT. Protein product: CASSRTTGSSEAFF.

The V and J genes are TRBV27 and TRBJ2-7; the D gene could be TRBD1 or TRBD2 (7 bases each). V gave up 0 bases and J gave up 5 bases, with 11 bases separating them. The CDR3 is made up of 14 amino acids. From germline, CDR1 is MNHEY and CDR2 SMNVEV (reference sequence). The chain's CDR3 is CASSLSQGGDEQYF. The CDR3 nucleotides are TGTGCCAGCAGTTTATCGCAGGGGGGGGACGAGCAGTACTTC.

The V call is TRBV5-6, the J call TRBJ2-1, with TRBD2 matching 11 bases. J gave up 2 bases and V 7 bases, and 2 bases lay outside the gene matches. There are 14 residues in the CDR3. Germline V lookup: CDR1 SGHDT, CDR2 YYEEEE. In DNA form, the CDR3 reads TGTGCCAGCCGACTAGCGGGGACCTACAATGAGCAGTTCTTC. Translation gives CASRLAGTYNEQFF. The full variable domain, its missing parts supplied by reference TRBV5-6 and TRBJ2-1, is DAGVTQSPTHLIKTRGQQVTLRCSPKSGHDTVSWYQQALGQGPQFIFQYYEEEERQRGNFPDRFSGHQFPNYSSELNVNALLLGDSALYLCASRLAGTYNEQFFGPGTRLTVL.

This clonotype was counted many times. This chain joins TRBV7-3 and TRBJ2-1, with D perhaps given as TRBD1 or TRBD2 (6 bases each). The CDR3 loop spans 15 amino acids. Germline CDR1 reads SGHTA; CDR2 reads FQGTGA. With 4 bases removed from V and 8 bases from J, the gap between germline ends came to 18 bases. The CDR3 region has the DNA TGTGCCAGCAGCTCATGGCTGCCAGGGGAGGATGAGCAGTTCTTC. Residues: CASSSWLPGEDEQFF.

This clonotype was found many times. The J gene is TRBJ2-3, the V gene TRBV20-1, with 9 bases identical to TRBD1. The CDR3 runs to 16 residues. With V trimmed by 6 bases and J by 4 bases, 14 bases remained unmatched. CDR1 and CDR2 from the germline V gene are DFQATT and SNEGSKA (reference sequence). CDR3 amino acids: CSAIRDRDRAADTQYF. The CDR3 nucleotides are TGCAGTGCCATCAGAGACCGGGACAGGGCTGCAGATACGCAGTATTTT.

The table lists this clonotype with many counts. The chain has TRBV28 and TRBJ1-5; D might be TRBD1 (5 bases). Germline CDR1 is MDHEN and CDR2 is SYDVKM. V dropped 2 bases and J dropped 3 bases, with 11 bases sitting between them. The CDR3 contains 15 residues. The CDR3 nucleotides read TGTGCCAGCAGTTTAGTAGTTGGGGCCAATCAGCCCCAGCATTTT. This sequence encodes CASSLVVGANQPQHF.

This clonotype was picked up many times. The J gene is TRBJ2-1, the V gene TRBV24-1, with D unresolved. The CDR3 spans 15 residues. V dropped 0 bases and J dropped 6 bases, with 11 bases sitting between them. Per the germline V gene, CDR1 is KGHDR and CDR2 is SFDVKD. The CDR3 coding sequence is TGTGCCACCAGTGATTTGGGTTTCGGGCGCAATGAGCAGTTCTTC. Translating it yields CATSDLGFGRNEQFF.

This clonotype was seen ten or more times. This chain connects TRBV11-3 to TRBJ2-2; 9 nucleotides line up with TRBD1. CDR3 length equals 13 residues. Trimming removed 7 bases from V and 5 bases from J; junction bases left unmatched: 2. The germline V gene has CDR1 SGHNT and CDR2 YENEEA. In nucleotides, the CDR3 is TGTGCCAGCACTGGACAGGGGACCGGGGAGCTGTTTTTT. Translating gives CASTGQGTGELFF.

This chain joins TRBV28 and TRBJ1-3; maybe TRBD1 (6 bases). Germline V gene data show CDR1 as MDHEN and CDR2 as SYDVKM. V was cut by 6 bases and J by 1 base, with 10 bases left in between. The CDR3 is 14 amino acids. The CDR3 region is CASRKGGSGNTIYF. The DNA of the CDR3 is TGTGCCAGCAGGAAGGGGGGGTCTGGAAACACCATATATTTT.